These T cell receptor beta chains were read from a single sample in a study of T cells after yellow fever vaccination. TCRdb re-analysed the 5' RACE reads in MiXCR, keeping a single row per CDR3 protein. The data contain some 600,000 distinct CDR3 sequences, less than 20% of them seen just once; the ten biggest clones take up about 18%. The sample was PBMCs, taken 4 to 6 days after the first yellow fever vaccination. The origin of the receptors is a young man who received the YFV17D yellow fever vaccine. Both conserved end residues are part of each CDR3. The listing skips clone size in some rows; elsewhere it reads once, few, many or a size class.

cdr3_aa j_call clone_size v_call
CASGGGGEQFF TRBJ2-1 . TRBV4-1
CASSLRPLYNEQFF TRBJ2-1 many TRBV7-8
CSVEDLGGLPYYGYTF TRBJ1-2 few TRBV29-1
CASSLLDGNTEAFF TRBJ1-1 . TRBV28
CASSSHLAGGLITYNEQFF TRBJ2-1 few TRBV7-8
CASSEGGTGQETQYF TRBJ2-5 few TRBV2
CASSFSDLPTGELFF TRBJ2-2 few TRBV12-3/TRBV12-4
CALPGTGGEVKCYGYTF TRBJ1-2 . TRBV4-3
CSVEGEEGWGDAQYF TRBJ2-3 . TRBV29-1
CSVARVAGDEQFF TRBJ2-1 . TRBV29-1
CASSLIVWTGASEAFF TRBJ1-1 . TRBV12-3/TRBV12-4
CSALAGDSYEQYF TRBJ2-7 . TRBV29-1
CASSSWTLMGEQYF TRBJ2-7 . TRBV13
CASSPGQGATDTRYF TRBJ2-3 . TRBV5-1
CASSLLAGGLSSYNEQFF TRBJ2-1 . TRBV7-6
CASSRGGTDTGYTF TRBJ1-2 once TRBV7-2
CASSPGGSSGANVLTF TRBJ2-6 . TRBV28
CSARDSGSSEKLFF TRBJ1-4 . TRBV20-1
CASNTDWSEQFF TRBJ2-1 . TRBV12-3/TRBV12-4
CASSYDGLREQFF TRBJ2-1 . TRBV6-5
CASSRSTRMNTEAFF TRBJ1-1 . TRBV5-5
CASSLTSMNTEAFF TRBJ1-1 . TRBV4-3
CSVEVPGGIYEQYF TRBJ2-7 few TRBV29-1
CSAQAGENTDTQYF TRBJ2-3 few TRBV20-1
CASSLGKGIVREQFF TRBJ2-1 . TRBV7-6
CASRRGVQENYGYTF TRBJ1-2 . TRBV7-8
CASSLAGGYYNEQFF TRBJ2-1 many TRBV7-3
CASSSQPGLAGEETQYF TRBJ2-5 few TRBV7-2
CASSTGTGALNTEAFF TRBJ1-1 few TRBV19
CSAATGAGGEQYF TRBJ2-7 . TRBV20-1
CASSRQTITDTQYF TRBJ2-3 . TRBV4-1
CASSSRARETQYF TRBJ2-5 . TRBV12-3/TRBV12-4
CASSFPGTSGTLQSDTQYF TRBJ2-3 few TRBV5-1
CASSLWGTSGGAPQETQYF TRBJ2-5 . TRBV11-2
CASSRLAGAYNEQFF TRBJ2-1 many TRBV7-2